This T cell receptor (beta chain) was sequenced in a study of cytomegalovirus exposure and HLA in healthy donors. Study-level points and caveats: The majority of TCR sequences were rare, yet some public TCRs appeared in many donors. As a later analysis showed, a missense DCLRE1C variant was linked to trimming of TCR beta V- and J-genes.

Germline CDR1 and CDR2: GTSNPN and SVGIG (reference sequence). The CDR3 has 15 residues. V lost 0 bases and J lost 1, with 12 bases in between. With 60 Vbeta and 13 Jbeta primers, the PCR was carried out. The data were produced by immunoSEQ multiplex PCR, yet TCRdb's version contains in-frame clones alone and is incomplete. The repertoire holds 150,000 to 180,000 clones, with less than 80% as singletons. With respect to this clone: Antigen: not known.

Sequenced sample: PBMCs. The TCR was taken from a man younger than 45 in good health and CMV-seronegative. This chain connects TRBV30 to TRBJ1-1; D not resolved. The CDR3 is CAWSVLPNGNTEAFF. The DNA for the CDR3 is TGTGCCTGGAGTGTACTCCCGAACGGGAACACTGAAGCTTTCTTT.